The clone carrying this T cell receptor beta chain was picked up many times. Its target is unknown. Coverage ceases 3 residues before the CDR3 finishes, and the germline J gene fills in the end. This specimen comes from a study of T cell clonality in common variable immunodeficiency. Study results and caveats: Reportedly, TCR beta sequences from common variable immunodeficiency showed fewer deletions and N-nucleotide insertions.

CVID and control samples used equivalent genomic DNA input. Assay: immunoSEQ multiplex PCR; the TCRdb copy retains only in-frame clones and omits some. This sample has about 26,000 clones, each found more than once. V lost 6 bases and J lost 1, with 10 bases in between. Germline assignment: CDR1 DFQATT and CDR2 SNEGSKA (reference sequence). The CDR3 runs to 14 residues. Most patients and controls had Caucasian heritage. The source is a human donor with common variable immunodeficiency. This chain uses TRBV20-1 with TRBJ2-6, with D possibly matching TRBD1 (6 bases). Sequencing input: peripheral blood mononuclear cells. The CDR3 DNA, read in part, is TGCAGTGCCCCGGACAGATCTGGGGCCAACGTC. Translation gives CSAPDRSGANV. The full CDR3 is CSAPDRSGANVLTF.